What follows are 29 T cell receptor beta chains derived from one specimen sequenced in a study of CD8 T cells in ankylosing spondylitis. Via MiXCR, TCRdb re-called the 5' RACE reads, giving one row per CDR3 protein. This sample carries tens of thousands of distinct CDR3 sequences, 5.3% of them seen once, and the ten largest clones take over 2%. The specimen sequenced was blood, either unsorted or a sorted T cell fraction (not recorded which). Receptors originate from a male donor with ankylosing spondylitis or in good health (not recorded which).

The sample holds many counts of this clonotype. V is TRBV12-3 or TRBV12-4 and J is TRBJ2-1, with unresolved D. The CDR3 runs to 15 residues. V gave up 7 bases and J gave up 1 base, with 14 bases separating them. The CDR3 nucleotides are TGTGCCAGCACCCCCTGGGCAGGATCCTACAATGAGCAGTTCTTC. Amino acids: CASTPWAGSYNEQFF.

This clonotype has just a few counts. One base away lies a much larger clone, so this may be a sequencing read error. The chain uses TRBV18 and TRBJ2-7, with D unresolved. Germline CDR1 KGHSH, CDR2 LQKENI. The CDR3 sequence is 12 residues long. Trimming stripped 10 bases from V and 2 bases from J, with 12 bases between. This chain's CDR3 is CANSPETYEQYF. The CDR3 DNA follows: TGTGCCAACTCCCCAGAGACCTACGAGCAGTACTTC.

This clonotype was observed many times. J is TRBJ2-2 and V is TRBV12-3 or TRBV12-4; 8 positions match TRBD1. V was pared by 5 bases and J by 3 bases, with 8 bases of the junction left unmatched. The CDR3 is made up of 16 amino acids. Here the CDR3 reads CASSTDRGRDTGELFF. DNA of the CDR3: TGTGCCAGCAGTACCGACAGGGGCAGAGACACCGGGGAGCTGTTTTTT.

This clonotype was observed many times. The chain carries TRBV5-1 and TRBJ2-7, with D possibly called TRBD1 or TRBD2 (5 bases each). The CDR3 contains 15 residues. V dropped 0 bases and J dropped 3 bases, with 13 bases sitting between them. Germline CDR1 reads SGHRS; CDR2 reads YFSETQ. The CDR3 sequence: CASSLVGTGRYEQYF. DNA for the CDR3: TGCGCCAGCAGCTTGGTAGGGACGGGGCGCTACGAGCAGTACTTC.

The J gene is TRBJ1-6, the V gene TRBV5-1, with D uncertain. Germline CDR1 SGHRS, CDR2 YFSETQ. The CDR3 consists of 15 residues. V dropped 0 bases and J dropped 6 bases, with 10 bases sitting between them. In nucleotides, the CDR3 is TGCGCCAGCAGCTTGGAAATGGACGGTAATTCACCCCTCCACTTT. This sequence encodes CASSLEMDGNSPLHF.

This clonotype was seen repeatedly, ten times or more. V gene TRBV4-2 combines with J gene TRBJ2-5, with 11 bases lining up with TRBD1. J was trimmed by 5 bases and V by 2 bases; bases with no gene match: 1. CDR3 length: 14 residues. CDR1 and CDR2 (germline): LGHNA, YNFKEQ. CDR3 protein: CASSQWDRGETQYF. The DNA of the CDR3 is TGTGCCAGCAGCCAATGGGACAGGGGGGAGACCCAGTACTTC.

This clonotype was counted many times. The CDR3 DNA sequence: TGCAGCGTTGAGGCTAGCGGGGGGTCTAATTACACAGATACGCAGTATTTT. This gives the protein CSVEASGGSNYTDTQYF. The chain has TRBV29-1 and TRBJ2-3, with TRBD2 matching over 11 bases. Looked up from germline, CDR1 is SQVTM and CDR2 is ANQGSEA. The CDR3 is 17 residues long. V was pared by 3 bases and J by 2 bases, with 10 bases of the junction left unmatched.

A note on this clonotype: A much larger clone differs by one base, so this may be a read error. V usage is TRBV10-3 and J usage is TRBJ2-3; D may be TRBD1 (7 bases). This CDR3 is built from 12 residues. Germline V gene sequence: CDR1 ENHRY, CDR2 SYGVKD. The CDR3 sequence: CAAGQFTDMQYF. In nucleotides, the CDR3 is TGTGCCGCGGGACAGTTCACAGATATGCAGTATTTT.

The genes are TRBV19 and TRBJ2-4, with 11 bases identical to TRBD1. The ends lost 5 bases at V and 0 bases at J; junction bases unmatched: 9. The CDR3 is 18 residues long. Germline loops: CDR1 LNHDA, CDR2 SQIVND (reference sequence). CDR3: CASSLGTGGELAKNIQYF. CDR3 sequence (DNA): TGTGCCAGTAGTCTAGGGACAGGGGGTGAACTAGCCAAAAACATTCAGTACTTC. Supplemented by reference TRBV19 and TRBJ2-4, the full variable domain reads DGGITQSPKYLFRKEGQNVTLSCEQNLNHDAMYWYRQDPGQGLRLIYYSQIVNDFQKGDIAEGYSVSREKKESFPLTVTSAQKNPTAFYLCASSLGTGGELAKNIQYFGAGTRLSVL.

Comments on this clonotype: A much larger clonotype is one base distant, so this may be a read error. The chain links TRBV9 to TRBJ2-2, with 7 bases lining up with TRBD1. Germline lookup yields CDR1 SGDLS and CDR2 YYNGEE. With V trimmed by 4 bases and J by 5 bases, 8 bases remained unmatched. The CDR3 sequence is 15 residues long. CDR3: CASSTGQAATGELFF. The CDR3 region has the DNA TGTGCCAGCAGCACCGGACAGGCAGCGACCGGGGAGCTGTTTTTT.

This clonotype occurred a few times. Just one base apart from a much larger clone, this may be a read error. The chain couples TRBV3-1 to TRBJ2-5; D is ambiguous. There are 12 residues in the CDR3. Trimming took 2 bases from V and 1 from J, leaving 2 bases between them. Germline CDR1 is LGHDT and CDR2 is YNNKEL (reference sequence). CDR3 loop: CASSQIQETQYF. CDR3 DNA: TGTGCCAGCAGCCAAATCCAAGAGACCCAGTACTTC.

This clonotype was picked up many times. The chain combines TRBV20-1 with TRBJ2-5, with TRBD2 matching over 13 bases. This CDR3 spans 14 amino acids. Germline CDR1 reads DFQATT; CDR2 reads SNEGSKA (reference sequence). V lost 8 bases, J lost 1 base, and 4 bases stayed unmatched. Here the CDR3 reads CSSGLAGAQETQYF. Here the CDR3 DNA reads TGCAGTAGCGGACTAGCGGGGGCCCAAGAGACCCAGTACTTC.

This clonotype was found many times. The rearrangement uses TRBV20-1 and TRBJ2-7; 8 positions match TRBD1. V was clipped by 6 bases and J by 0 bases; unmatched bases: 7. The CDR3 loop spans 14 amino acids. Germline CDR1 reads DFQATT; CDR2 reads SNEGSKA (reference sequence). The CDR3, as DNA: TGCAGTGCGAAGAGGACAGGGAGCTCCTACGAGCAGTACTTC. Protein sequence: CSAKRTGSSYEQYF.

This clonotype has ten or more counts. This rearrangement joins TRBV5-1 to TRBJ2-5, with D perhaps matching TRBD2 (5 bases). Germline V gives CDR1 SGHRS, CDR2 YFSETQ. The CDR3 has 13 residues. Trimming stripped 5 bases from V and 10 bases from J, with 18 bases between. DNA for the CDR3: TGCGCCAGCAGGGTGGACTCCCTAACTAACCAGTACTTC. Translated: CASRVDSLTNQYF.

This clonotype was seen many times. CDR3 nucleotides: TGCAGTGCTAGAGGAGCGGGGGCCCAAGAGACCCAGTACTTC. Translated, it gives CSARGAGAQETQYF. The rearrangement joins TRBV20-1 to TRBJ2-5; TRBD2 aligns across 8 bases. Trimming took 1 base from V and 1 from J; bases not matched to a gene: 2. Germline assignment: CDR1 DFQATT and CDR2 SNEGSKA (reference sequence). The CDR3 loop spans 14 amino acids.

This clonotype was found many times. The V and J genes are TRBV5-1 and TRBJ1-1; D is undetermined. Germline CDR1 is SGHRS and CDR2 is YFSETQ. This CDR3 is built from 15 residues. Trimming took off 0 bases at V and 1 base at J, with 10 bases between the two ends. CDR3 DNA: TGCGCCAGCAGCTTGGGAGCAGTTAGGAACACTGAAGCTTTCTTT. Amino acid sequence: CASSLGAVRNTEAFF.

At least ten counts were recorded for this clonotype. The V and J genes are TRBV7-6 and TRBJ2-1, with D possibly being TRBD2 (7 bases). The CDR3 is 16 residues long. Germline V lookup: CDR1 SGHVS, CDR2 FNYEAQ. V was shortened by 0 bases and J by 2 bases, with 11 bases between the two germline ends. The CDR3, as DNA: TGTGCCAGCAGCTTAGCGTGGGGGGGCGCCTACAATGAGCAGTTCTTC. It specifies CASSLAWGGAYNEQFF.

Many counts were recorded for this clonotype. The V gene is TRBV3-1, the J gene TRBJ2-7, with D unresolved. Germline V gene data show CDR1 as LGHDT and CDR2 as YNNKEL (reference sequence). The CDR3 is 13 residues long. V was clipped by 0 bases and J by 6 bases, with 9 bases between them. The chain's CDR3 is CASSQDVQIEQYF. The DNA for the CDR3 is TGTGCCAGCAGCCAAGATGTACAGATCGAGCAGTACTTC.

This clonotype was detected many times. V gene TRBV29-1 combines with J gene TRBJ2-3; D gene uncertain. V gave up 8 bases and J gave up 4 bases, with 13 bases separating them. The CDR3 totals 12 residues. Germline V gives CDR1 SQVTM, CDR2 ANQGSEA. This CDR3 reads CSIQGLADTQYF. The CDR3 nucleotides are TGCAGCATCCAAGGGTTGGCAGATACGCAGTATTTT.

There are many counts of this clonotype. The genes are TRBV6-1 and TRBJ2-3, with D tentatively TRBD1 (6 bases). V was trimmed by 6 bases and J by 2 bases, leaving 12 bases between them. Germline-derived CDR1 and CDR2 are MNHNS and SASEGT. CDR3 size: 14 residues. The CDR3 loop reads CASRQGYSTDTQYF. The CDR3 bases are TGTGCCAGCAGACAGGGATACTCCACAGATACGCAGTATTTT.

This clonotype occurred many times. The chain is built from TRBV7-2 and TRBJ2-3; D may be TRBD2 (6 bases). V gave up 1 base and J gave up 0 bases, with 8 bases separating them. Per the germline V gene, CDR1 is SGHTA and CDR2 is FQGNSA. The CDR3 runs 15 residues. The CDR3 sequence is CASSLDGGSTDTQYF. CDR3 DNA: TGTGCCAGCAGCTTAGACGGGGGAAGCACAGATACGCAGTATTTT. Full variable domain (rest looked up from reference TRBV7-2 and TRBJ2-3): GAGVSQSPSNKVTEKGKDVELRCDPISGHTALYWYRQSLGQGLEFLIYFQGNSAPDKSGLPSDRFSAERTGGSVSTLTIQRTQQEDSAVYLCASSLDGGSTDTQYFGPGTRLTVL.

At least ten counts were recorded for this clonotype. The chain links TRBV24-1 to TRBJ2-7; 7 nucleotides align to TRBD1. Germline lookup yields CDR1 KGHDR and CDR2 SFDVKD. After removal of 4 bases from V and 1 base from J, the junction contained 6 bases not matched to a gene. This CDR3 spans 15 amino acids. For the CDR3, the DNA is TGTGCCACCAGTGACCCGCGACAGGGATCCTACGAGCAGTACTTC. Translating it yields CATSDPRQGSYEQYF.

This clonotype occurred many times. V gene TRBV29-1 combines with J gene TRBJ1-1; D is unresolved. CDR1 SQVTM and CDR2 ANQGSEA come from the germline V gene. V lost 3 bases to trimming and J lost 2 bases, with 13 bases between them. The CDR3 runs 14 residues. The chain's CDR3 is CSVDRVAQNTEAFF. CDR3 DNA: TGCAGCGTTGATCGGGTGGCGCAAAACACTGAAGCTTTCTTT.

This clonotype has just a few counts. The DNA of the CDR3 is TGTGCCAGCGGGGGACAGGGGGCCGACAATGAGCAGTTCTTC. Its translation: CASGGQGADNEQFF. V usage is TRBV6-5 and J usage is TRBJ2-1; 12 nucleotides line up with TRBD1. The V gene's germline CDR1 is MNHEY and CDR2 SVGAGI. The junction had 4 bases not matched to a gene; V was cut back by 8 bases and J by 5 bases. The CDR3 loop spans 14 amino acids.

As for this clonotype: A read error may explain this, as a much larger clone is one base away. The gene calls are TRBV30 and TRBJ2-1; either TRBD1 or TRBD2 may fit D (5 bases each). This CDR3 region has 10 residues. Germline V gene data show CDR1 as GTSNPN and CDR2 as SVGIG (reference sequence). As DNA, the CDR3 is TGTACCTGGAGCGGACACGAGCAGTTCTTC. Protein sequence: CTWSGHEQFF.

Ten or more counts support this clonotype. CDR3 region: CASSPVIEMNTEAFF. CDR3 nucleotide sequence: TGTGCCAGCTCACCAGTGATAGAAATGAACACTGAAGCTTTCTTT. The J gene is TRBJ1-1, the V gene TRBV18; D gene unclear. Trimming took off 2 bases at V and 0 bases at J, with 10 bases between the two ends. The CDR3 is made up of 15 amino acids. Germline CDR1 is KGHSH and CDR2 is LQKENI.

In its sample, this clonotype was seen many times. CDR3 sequence (DNA): TGTGCCACCAGCAGCACAGGTGGACCGTACGAGCAGTACTTC. Residues: CATSSTGGPYEQYF. The chain employs TRBV15 and TRBJ2-7; possibly TRBD1 for D (5 bases). This CDR3 has 14 residues. The V end was cut by 3 bases, the J end by 4 bases, with 13 bases between. Looked up from germline, CDR1 is LNHNV and CDR2 is YYDKDF (reference sequence).

At least ten counts were recorded for this clonotype. The V gene is TRBV20-1, the J gene TRBJ2-1, with D uncertain. Looked up from germline, CDR1 is DFQATT and CDR2 is SNEGSKA (reference sequence). Trimming stripped 6 bases from V and 0 bases from J, with 12 bases between. There are 14 residues in the CDR3. In DNA, the CDR3 is TGCAGTGCCAGTCAGCCGAGCTCCTACAATGAGCAGTTCTTC. This encodes CSASQPSSYNEQFF.

This clonotype was observed at least ten times. The chain employs TRBV18 and TRBJ2-7, with 7 bases that match TRBD1. CDR3 size: 19 residues. Germline V gene data show CDR1 as KGHSH and CDR2 as LQKENI. V dropped 3 bases and J dropped 0; count of bases not matched to a gene: 17. The CDR3 region is CASSPARGQSNMNSYEQYF. The CDR3 DNA reads TGTGCCAGCTCACCGGCTCGGGGACAGAGTAACATGAACTCCTACGAGCAGTACTTC.